Each of the 23 T cell receptor beta chains below was sequenced from the same sample in a study of beta chain features in type 1 diabetes. Findings and limits, study-wide: Across all four CD4+ subsets, people with type 1 diabetes showed modestly shorter TCRB CDR3s.

These receptors have no identified antigens. TCRB transcripts that were expressed got sequenced, as all of the isolated RNA had been reverse transcribed. Produced via immunoSEQ multiplex PCR; TCRdb's table is partial and in-frame only. This table holds 200,000 to 250,000 clones, around 14% found once. Sequencing was carried out using naive CD4+ T cells from blood. These receptors all come from a young man with type 1 diabetes.

The chain uses TRBV7-9 and TRBJ2-6; no clear D. Trimming cost V 7 bases and J 4 bases, with 14 bases left between them. Germline V gene sequence: CDR1 SEHNR, CDR2 FQNEAQ (reference sequence). CDR3 length equals 15 residues. The DNA of the CDR3 is TGTGCCAGCACCCCTGGTATGGGCGGGGCCAACGTCCTGACTTTC. This gives the protein CASTPGMGGANVLTF.

V usage is TRBV29-1 and J usage is TRBJ2-1; D may be TRBD1 (6 bases). With 8 bases removed from V and 4 bases from J, the gap between germline ends came to 15 bases. This CDR3 is built from 13 residues. Germline CDR1 reads SQVTM; CDR2 reads ANQGSEA. CDR3 sequence reads: CSSRTARYNEQFF. For the CDR3, the DNA is TGCAGCTCTCGGACAGCCAGATACAATGAGCAGTTCTTC.

CDR3 residues: CASSERTARDNGELFF. CDR3 sequence (DNA): TGTGCCAGCAGTGAACGGACAGCCAGGGATAACGGGGAGCTGTTTTTT. This chain links TRBV2 with TRBJ2-2, with TRBD1 as a possible D gene (6 bases). The CDR3 covers 16 residues. Germline values: CDR1 SNHLY, CDR2 FYNNEI. Trimming pared 2 bases from V and 7 bases from J, leaving 17 bases between.

This clone was found a few times. This rearrangement joins TRBV7-9 to TRBJ2-1, with D hard to call. Trimming took off 7 bases at V and 4 bases at J, with 5 bases between the two ends. CDR1 and CDR2 from the germline V gene are SEHNR and FQNEAQ (reference sequence). The CDR3 sequence is 11 residues long. CDR3: CASTLYNEQFF. CDR3 nucleotides: TGTGCCAGCACTCTTTACAATGAGCAGTTCTTC. Full variable domain (remainder filled in from reference TRBV7-9 and TRBJ2-1): DTGVSQNPRHKITKRGQNVTFRCDPISEHNRLYWYRQTLGQGPEFLTYFQNEAQLEKSRLLSDRFSAERPKGSFSTLEIQRTEQGDSAMYLCASTLYNEQFFGPGTRLTVL.

This chain connects TRBV6-6 to TRBJ2-7; tentative D call: TRBD1 (5 bases). The CDR3 consists of 15 residues. From germline, CDR1 is MNHNY and CDR2 SVGAGI (reference sequence). V lost 2 bases and J lost 0, with 11 bases in between. As DNA, the CDR3 is TGTGCCAGCAGTTACGGAGACAGACCCTCCTACGAGCAGTACTTC. This translates into CASSYGDRPSYEQYF.

This clone was seen a few times. The rearrangement links TRBV29-1 to TRBJ2-3; D uncertain. The germline V and J ends were trimmed by 7 bases and 0 bases, with 14 bases remaining between them. There are 14 residues in the CDR3. Germline V CDR1 and CDR2: SQVTM, ANQGSEA. The CDR3 DNA is TGCAGCGGAAAGCTTACAGAGAGCACAGATACGCAGTATTTT. Its protein product is CSGKLTESTDTQYF.

The chain has TRBV7-9 and TRBJ2-1; TRBD2 aligns across 10 bases. CDR3 length: 16 residues. Unmatched junction bases numbered 4, after V lost 5 bases and J lost 0 bases. The germline CDR1 and CDR2 sequences are SEHNR and FQNEAQ (reference sequence). The CDR3 coding sequence is TGTGCCAGCAGCCATAGCGGGAGGCTCTCCTACAATGAGCAGTTCTTC. Encoded protein: CASSHSGRLSYNEQFF.

The V and J genes are TRBV15 and TRBJ2-3, with TRBD1 matching over 7 bases. CDR3 length: 16 amino acids. Trimming removed 1 base from V and 5 bases from J; junction bases left unmatched: 9. Germline V gene sequence: CDR1 LNHNV, CDR2 YYDKDF (reference sequence). The CDR3 loop is CATSRGSGQYKDTQYF. The DNA of the CDR3 is TGTGCCACCAGCAGAGGCTCGGGACAGTATAAAGATACGCAGTATTTT.

This clone was found a few times. This sequence joins TRBV5-1 and TRBJ2-1, with 10 bases identical to TRBD2. J lost 0 bases, V lost 4 bases, and 1 base had no gene match. This CDR3 region has 15 residues. Per the germline V gene, CDR1 is SGHRS and CDR2 is YFSETQ. This CDR3 is CASSPSGSSYNEQFF. The CDR3, as DNA: TGCGCCAGCAGCCCTAGCGGGAGCTCCTACAATGAGCAGTTCTTC.

V and J are TRBV9 and TRBJ1-2; weak D call: TRBD1 (5 bases). This CDR3 is built from 13 residues. Looked up from germline, CDR1 is SGDLS and CDR2 is YYNGEE. V was clipped by 7 bases and J by 3 bases, with 13 bases between them. The CDR3 nucleotides read TGTGCCAGCTCGGGGGGGGATTACTATGGCTACACCTTC. Translating gives CASSGGDYYGYTF.

Of note for this clone: Mismatch with germline at one junction end may stem from a read error. The V gene is TRBV19, the J gene TRBJ1-2, with D possibly matching TRBD1 (6 bases). Germline-derived CDR1 and CDR2 are LNHDA and SQIVND (reference sequence). CDR3 size: 10 residues. DNA for the CDR3: TGTGCCAGTAGGGGCGCAGGGGTGCACTTC. Residues: CASRGAGVHF. The full variable domain, its missing parts supplied by reference TRBV19 and TRBJ1-2, is DGGITQSPKYLFRKEGQNVTLSCEQNLNHDAMYWYRQDPGQGLRLIYYSQIVNDFQKGDIAEGYSVSREKKESFPLTVTSAQKNPTAFYLCASRGAGVHFGSGTRLTVV.

The chain employs TRBV7-9 and TRBJ2-1; 8 nucleotides align to TRBD2. Unmatched junction bases numbered 5, after V lost 2 bases and J lost 5 bases. The CDR3 covers 15 residues. Germline V CDR1 and CDR2: SEHNR, FQNEAQ (reference sequence). CDR3 protein: CASSLREGGNNEQFF. CDR3 nucleotide sequence: TGTGCCAGCAGCTTACGGGAGGGGGGAAACAATGAGCAGTTCTTC.

This clone was detected a few times. The rearrangement joins TRBV2 to TRBJ2-1, with D hard to call. Germline loops: CDR1 SNHLY, CDR2 FYNNEI. Trimming left V 0 bases short and J 8 bases short, with 11 bases between. This CDR3 comprises 14 residues. This chain's CDR3 is CASSEARTIYEQFF. The CDR3, as DNA: TGTGCCAGCAGTGAAGCCAGAACCATCTATGAGCAGTTCTTC.

The V gene is TRBV5-1, the J gene TRBJ2-1; 9 positions match TRBD2. V shed 1 base and J 1 base; nucleotides not matched to a gene: 6. The CDR3 extends over 17 amino acids. Looked up from germline, CDR1 is SGHRS and CDR2 is YFSETQ. CDR3 sequence: CASSLIASGISYNEQFF. CDR3 sequence (DNA): TGCGCCAGCAGCTTGATCGCTAGCGGGATTTCCTACAATGAGCAGTTCTTC.

The rearrangement uses TRBV4-2 and TRBJ2-1; tentatively, D is TRBD1 (5 bases). CDR3 length equals 15 residues. CDR1 is LGHNA and CDR2 is YNFKEQ in the germline V gene. Trimming took off 4 bases at V and 5 bases at J, with 15 bases between the two ends. CDR3 DNA sequence: TGTGCCAGCAGCCTTTCCCCCTTAGGGGACAATGAGCAGTTCTTC. Residues: CASSLSPLGDNEQFF.

The CDR3 here is CASSESSRGNTEAFF. Written as DNA, the CDR3 is TGTGCCAGCAGTGAAAGCAGCAGGGGGAACACTGAAGCTTTCTTT. This chain links TRBV2 with TRBJ1-1; D is possibly TRBD1 (6 bases). Germline V gene sequence: CDR1 SNHLY, CDR2 FYNNEI. The ends were cut back, 2 bases at V and 1 base at J, with 11 bases in the middle. This CDR3 has 15 residues.

This chain connects TRBV28 to TRBJ2-3, with 10 bases fitting TRBD2. The junction had 12 bases not matched to a gene; V was cut back by 4 bases and J by 5 bases. Looked up from germline, CDR1 is MDHEN and CDR2 is SYDVKM. The CDR3 contains 17 residues. CDR3 amino acids: CASSSGGSGRFLDTQYF. CDR3 bases: TGTGCCAGCAGTTCGGGTGGTAGCGGGAGGTTCTTAGATACGCAGTATTTT.

The chain is built from TRBV6-5 and TRBJ1-1, with 7 bases fitting TRBD1. V shed 5 bases, J shed 5 bases, and the junction held 11 bases outside the gene matches. Germline values: CDR1 MNHEY, CDR2 SVGAGI. CDR3 length: 15 amino acids. CDR3 residues: CASSRNRQGWTEAFF. The CDR3, as DNA: TGTGCCAGCAGTCGTAATAGACAGGGTTGGACTGAAGCTTTCTTT.

The chain uses TRBV5-1 and TRBJ2-7; no clear D. CDR1 is SGHRS and CDR2 is YFSETQ in the germline V gene. The V gene lost 5 bases and the J gene lost 0 bases, with 9 bases spanning the gap. The CDR3 totals 13 residues. The CDR3: CASRNQVSYEQYF. CDR3 in DNA: TGCGCCAGCAGAAACCAGGTCTCCTACGAGCAGTACTTC.

This chain uses TRBV11-2 with TRBJ2-7; tentative D call: TRBD2 (5 bases). The V and J ends lost 1 base and 1 base respectively, with 5 bases between them. Germline V CDR1 and CDR2: SGHAT, FQNNGV. The CDR3 extends over 13 amino acids. CDR3 sequence reads: CASSLGGSYEQYF. The CDR3, as DNA: TGTGCCAGCAGCTTAGGCGGGTCCTACGAGCAGTACTTC.

The table lists this clone with a few counts. The chain is built from TRBV18 and TRBJ2-3, with D possibly being TRBD2 (6 bases). The germline CDR1 and CDR2 sequences are KGHSH and LQKENI. V lost 4 bases and J 2 bases, leaving 10 bases between the germline ends. The CDR3 has 14 amino acids. The CDR3 region is CASSRERVTDTQYF. The CDR3, as DNA: TGTGCCAGCTCACGGGAGCGGGTCACAGATACGCAGTATTTT.

This clone was seen a handful of times. The V call is TRBV30, the J call TRBJ1-4; 7 bases fit TRBD1. V lost 4 bases to trimming and J lost 2 bases; unmatched junction nucleotides: 7. This CDR3 region has 15 residues. Per germline, CDR1 GTSNPN and CDR2 SVGIG (reference sequence). CDR3 in DNA: TGTGCCTGGACCCTCAACAGGGGCACTAATGAAAAACTGTTTTTT. This encodes CAWTLNRGTNEKLFF.

The chain has TRBV6-5 and TRBJ2-3; 9 nucleotides align to TRBD2. CDR3 length: 15 amino acids. Germline V gives CDR1 MNHEY, CDR2 SVGAGI. The V gene end was trimmed by 5 bases and the J gene end by 3 bases; junction bases not matched to a gene: 6. This CDR3 is CASSRQTSGTDTQYF. CDR3 DNA: TGTGCCAGCAGTCGACAGACTAGCGGTACAGATACGCAGTATTTT.